This passage covers 31 T cell receptor beta chains from one sample sequenced in a study of T cell responses to AZD1222 COVID-19 vaccine. Sequencing was performed with immunoSEQ multiplex PCR; in TCRdb, only in-frame clones are kept and a portion is missing. This table has 110,000 to 150,000 clones, 93% appearing once. The sample was peripheral blood, taken on day 0 of MenACWY control vaccination. Receptor source: an adult in good health.

The chain employs TRBV25-1 and TRBJ2-3; 8 bases map to TRBD1. Germline V gene lookup returns CDR1 MGHDK and CDR2 SYGVNS. The CDR3 has 14 residues. V trimming: 5 bases; J trimming: 1 base; junction bases outside the gene matches: 2. The CDR3 sequence is CASSQGAGTDTQYF. CDR3 DNA sequence: TGTGCCAGCAGTCAGGGGGCTGGCACAGATACGCAGTATTTT.

The chain employs TRBV6-5 and TRBJ1-2; 7 bases are a match to TRBD1. V gave up 2 bases and J gave up 8 bases; unmatched junction bases: 14. The CDR3 is 16 residues long. Germline V lookup: CDR1 MNHEY, CDR2 SVGAGI. Here the CDR3 reads CASSYQGGGGTVGYTF. CDR3 nucleotides: TGTGCCAGCAGTTACCAGGGGGGGGGCGGCACGGTCGGCTACACCTTC.

The genes are TRBV7-3 and TRBJ2-3; 7 nucleotides align to TRBD2. The CDR3 is made up of 17 amino acids. From germline, CDR1 is SGHTA and CDR2 FQGTGA. V shed 1 base, J shed 2 bases, and the junction held 9 bases outside the gene matches. The CDR3 loop is CASSLRHLAETTDTQYF. CDR3 DNA: TGTGCCAGCAGCTTAAGGCATCTAGCGGAAACCACAGATACGCAGTATTTT.

The CDR3 DNA sequence: TGTGCCACCAGTGATCCAACGAGCTATGGCTACACCTTC. Protein product: CATSDPTSYGYTF. The gene calls are TRBV24-1 and TRBJ1-2; D is unresolved. The CDR3 covers 13 residues. Looked up from germline, CDR1 is KGHDR and CDR2 is SFDVKD. Trimming shortened V by 3 bases and J by 4 bases, and 8 bases separated the two germline ends.

V and J are TRBV7-2 and TRBJ1-3; the D is unclear. V was shortened by 5 bases and J by 5 bases, with 7 bases between the two germline ends. The germline CDR1 and CDR2 sequences are SGHTA and FQGNSA. The CDR3 covers 12 residues. In DNA form, the CDR3 reads TGTGCCAGCAGCCACACCCGAAACACCATATATTTT. It encodes CASSHTRNTIYF.

The chain employs TRBV7-9 and TRBJ1-5; TRBD1 matches at 7 bases. V was pared by 4 bases and J by 0 bases, with 15 bases of the junction left unmatched. Germline V gives CDR1 SEHNR, CDR2 FQNEAQ (reference sequence). The CDR3 spans 19 residues. CDR3 amino acids: CASSSEGIGGLYSNQPQHF. CDR3 coding DNA: TGTGCCAGCAGCTCGGAAGGAATAGGGGGCCTCTATAGCAATCAGCCCCAGCATTTT.

CDR3 in DNA: TGTGCCAGTAGTCTCCTGACTGCAGGAAACACCATATATTTT. Translating gives CASSLLTAGNTIYF. The chain joins TRBV19 to TRBJ1-3; D ambiguous. The CDR3 contains 14 residues. Germline CDR1 and CDR2: LNHDA and SQIVND (reference sequence). Trimming stripped 5 bases from V and 4 bases from J, with 12 bases between.

The chain joins TRBV10-3 to TRBJ2-1; D not resolved. Trimming removed 6 bases at V and 0 bases at J, with 12 bases between. This CDR3 is 15 amino acids long. The germline CDR1 and CDR2 sequences are ENHRY and SYGVKD. The CDR3 nucleotides are TGTGCCATCAGAGATCCTTCGAGCTCCTACAATGAGCAGTTCTTC. Encoded protein: CAIRDPSSSYNEQFF.

This rearrangement joins TRBV25-1 to TRBJ1-2; D is perhaps TRBD1 (6 bases). The germline CDR1 and CDR2 sequences are MGHDK and SYGVNS. The CDR3 runs 13 residues. V lost 2 bases and J lost 2, with 6 bases in between. DNA of the CDR3: TGTGCCAGCAGTGAAGGACAGAACTATGGCTACACCTTC. This codes for CASSEGQNYGYTF.

The rearrangement joins TRBV6-2 or TRBV6-3 to TRBJ1-6, with D perhaps matching TRBD1 (5 bases). The V end was cut by 2 bases, the J end by 10 bases, with 15 bases between. The CDR3 contains 15 residues. Germline loops: CDR1 MNHEY, CDR2 SVGEGT. This chain's CDR3 is CASSYPGTQGSPLHF. The CDR3 DNA sequence: TGTGCCAGCAGTTACCCCGGGACCCAGGGCTCACCCCTCCACTTT.

In this sample, this clone turned up once. The rearrangement joins TRBV19 to TRBJ1-4; D perhaps matches TRBD1 (5 bases). Germline V gene sequence: CDR1 LNHDA, CDR2 SQIVND (reference sequence). Trimming stripped 4 bases from V and 4 bases from J, with 10 bases between. This CDR3 spans 14 amino acids. CDR3 sequence (DNA): TGTGCCAGTAGTAACCGACAGCTTAATGAAAAACTGTTTTTT. Translation gives CASSNRQLNEKLFF.

This chain connects TRBV5-1 to TRBJ1-6, with unresolved D. V lost 7 bases and J 0 bases, leaving 11 bases between the germline ends. Germline V gene sequence: CDR1 SGHRS, CDR2 YFSETQ. The CDR3 has 15 residues. The CDR3 sequence is CASSPASSYNSPLHF. The CDR3 DNA reads as TGCGCCAGCTCCCCGGCTAGCTCCTATAATTCACCCCTCCACTTT.

This chain connects TRBV7-9 to TRBJ2-2; no firm D call. CDR1 is SEHNR, CDR2 FQNEAQ, per germline (reference sequence). The length of the CDR3 is 15 residues. V lost 5 bases, J lost 4 bases, and 14 bases lay in between. CDR3 protein: CASSPTQAVTGELFF. The CDR3 DNA is TGTGCCAGCAGCCCGACCCAGGCCGTCACCGGGGAGCTGTTTTTT.

V gene TRBV13 combines with J gene TRBJ2-7, with D possibly being TRBD1 (6 bases). The germline CDR1 and CDR2 sequences are PRHDT and FYEKMQ (reference sequence). Trimming took 1 base from V and 1 from J, leaving 8 bases between them. The CDR3 is made up of 14 amino acids. The CDR3 reads CASSLAGQSYEQYF. The CDR3 DNA reads TGTGCCAGCAGCTTAGCTGGACAGTCCTACGAGCAGTACTTC.

The chain couples TRBV10-3 to TRBJ1-5; 7 nucleotides line up with TRBD1. CDR1 and CDR2 from the germline V gene are ENHRY and SYGVKD. The CDR3 has 13 residues. The V segment lost 11 bases and the J segment 4 bases; nucleotides outside the gene matches: 8. CDR3 sequence (DNA): TGTGCCGTAGGACAGGACCCGAATCAGCCCCAGCATTTT. Translation gives CAVGQDPNQPQHF.

The chain has TRBV2 and TRBJ2-2, with D hard to call. Germline V lookup: CDR1 SNHLY, CDR2 FYNNEI. Trimming took 6 bases from V and 10 from J, leaving 15 bases between them. This CDR3 is 13 amino acids long. The CDR3 nucleotides read TGTGCCAGCAGCGGGCCAGTTGCGGTGGAGCTGTTTTTT. Its protein is CASSGPVAVELFF.

The V call is TRBV20-1, the J call TRBJ2-7; tentative D call: TRBD2 (5 bases). Germline V gene data show CDR1 as DFQATT and CDR2 as SNEGSKA (reference sequence). Trimming removed 3 bases from V and 4 bases from J, with 13 bases in between. CDR3 length: 13 amino acids. CDR3 sequence (DNA): TGCAGTGCTAGTCTGCGGGTGAGGTACGAGCAGTACTTC. This encodes CSASLRVRYEQYF.

This chain connects TRBV6-6 to TRBJ1-2; D is ambiguous. The V gene's germline CDR1 is MNHNY and CDR2 SVGAGI (reference sequence). Trimming stripped 4 bases from V and 5 bases from J, with 11 bases between. The CDR3 runs to 13 residues. CDR3 DNA: TGTGCCAGCAGTTCCCCCCGACTTTATGGCTACACCTTC. It specifies CASSSPRLYGYTF.

This chain uses TRBV7-8 with TRBJ2-7; possibly TRBD1 for D (6 bases). Trimming pared 2 bases from V and 5 bases from J, leaving 22 bases between. The CDR3 contains 17 residues. CDR1 and CDR2 (germline): SGHVS, FQNEAQ. CDR3 sequence reads: CASSLRLRQGIVHEQYF. CDR3 nucleotide sequence: TGTGCCAGCAGCTTACGCTTGAGGCAGGGGATCGTCCACGAGCAGTACTTC. The full variable domain, in which reference TRBV7-8 and TRBJ2-7 provide the parts outside the CDR3, is GAGVSQSPRYKVAKRGQDVALRCDPISGHVSLFWYQQALGQGPEFLTYFQNEAQLDKSGLPSDRFFAERPEGSVSTLKIQRTQQEDSAVYLCASSLRLRQGIVHEQYFGPGTRLTVT.

The V and J genes are TRBV5-1 and TRBJ2-3; TRBD1 matches 7 bases. The germline gives CDR1 SGHRS, CDR2 YFSETQ. After removal of 8 bases from V and 0 bases from J, the junction contained 6 bases not matched to a gene. The CDR3 has 14 residues. The DNA of the CDR3 is TGCGCCAGTGGGACAGCTGATAGCACAGATACGCAGTATTTT. This gives the protein CASGTADSTDTQYF.

The sample holds one count of this clone. The rearrangement joins TRBV29-1 to TRBJ1-3; 8 nucleotides align to TRBD1. The V gene end was trimmed by 4 bases and the J gene end by 0 bases; junction bases not matched to a gene: 2. The CDR3 loop spans 14 amino acids. Looked up from germline, CDR1 is SQVTM and CDR2 is ANQGSEA. The CDR3 nucleotides read TGCAGCGTTGTGACAGGGGACTCTGGAAACACCATATATTTT. It specifies CSVVTGDSGNTIYF.

This clone showed up just a few times. The chain is built from TRBV2 and TRBJ2-4; 13 nucleotides line up with TRBD2. Losses at the gene ends were 6 bases for V and 12 bases for J; bases not matched to a gene: 2. The germline V gene has CDR1 SNHLY and CDR2 FYNNEI. This CDR3 comprises 12 residues. In nucleotides, the CDR3 is TGTGCCAGCAGGAGGACTAGCGGGAGTCAGTACTTC. Its protein product is CASRRTSGSQYF.

This clone was detected once. V is TRBV27 and J is TRBJ1-1, with 9 positions matching TRBD1. This CDR3 is built from 15 residues. V trimming: 4 bases; J trimming: 0 bases; junction bases outside the gene matches: 3. Germline-derived CDR1 and CDR2 are MNHEY and SMNVEV (reference sequence). The CDR3: CASSYRGQVNTEAFF. The CDR3, as DNA: TGTGCCAGCAGTTACAGGGGGCAGGTGAACACTGAAGCTTTCTTT.

In this sample, this clone turned up once. The CDR3 here is CASSDTTGETGNTIYF. The CDR3 DNA is TGTGCCAGCAGCGACACGACAGGGGAAACTGGAAACACCATATATTTT. This chain uses TRBV7-9 with TRBJ1-3, with 8 positions matching TRBD1. The CDR3 consists of 16 residues. The junction had 8 bases not matched to a gene; V was cut back by 5 bases and J by 2 bases. The V gene's germline CDR1 is SEHNR and CDR2 FQNEAQ (reference sequence).

The chain carries TRBV18 and TRBJ2-4; 7 nucleotides line up with TRBD1. The CDR3 length is 20 residues. Germline V CDR1 and CDR2: KGHSH, LQKENI. V trimming: 3 bases; J trimming: 1 base; junction bases outside the gene matches: 18. The CDR3 region is CASSPAVTGASRAAKNIQYF. The DNA for the CDR3 is TGTGCCAGCTCACCGGCGGTTACAGGGGCGTCAAGGGCGGCCAAAAACATTCAGTACTTC.

The chain recombines TRBV7-9 with TRBJ1-2; no definite D call. This CDR3 comprises 13 residues. Trimming took 2 bases from V and 2 from J, leaving 6 bases between them. CDR1 SEHNR and CDR2 FQNEAQ come from the germline V gene (reference sequence). The CDR3 protein is CASSLLGNYGYTF. The CDR3 DNA reads as TGTGCCAGCAGCTTACTAGGGAACTATGGCTACACCTTC. Looking up the rest from reference TRBV7-9 and TRBJ1-2 gives the full variable domain: DTGVSQNPRHKITKRGQNVTFRCDPISEHNRLYWYRQTLGQGPEFLTYFQNEAQLEKSRLLSDRFSAERPKGSFSTLEIQRTEQGDSAMYLCASSLLGNYGYTFGSGTRLTVV.

The chain joins TRBV5-6 to TRBJ1-2, with TRBD1 matching 7 bases. V was pared by 3 bases and J by 4 bases, with 6 bases of the junction left unmatched. The CDR3 loop spans 14 amino acids. Germline CDR1 reads SGHDT; CDR2 reads YYEEEE. The CDR3 loop reads CASSWGQLPYGYTF. The CDR3 region has the DNA TGTGCCAGCAGCTGGGGACAGTTACCCTATGGCTACACCTTC.

The CDR3 nucleotides are TGTGCCAGCAGCGGGACAGGGACTCAGCCCCAGCATTTT. Translation gives CASSGTGTQPQHF. This chain connects TRBV25-1 to TRBJ1-5, with 9 positions matching TRBD1. The CDR3 extends over 13 amino acids. Germline values: CDR1 MGHDK, CDR2 SYGVNS. Trimming cost V 6 bases and J 6 bases; bases outside gene matches: 3.

The rearrangement joins TRBV12-2 to TRBJ1-5; TRBD1, the table's D call, was not compared with the DNA. TRBV12-2 is a pseudogene. This CDR3 spans 20 amino acids. CDR3 nucleotides: TGTGCAAGTCGCCAGAAAAGGACAGGGCATCAAATGTGTAGCAATCAGCCCCAGCATTTT. It codes for CASRQKRTGHQMCSNQPQHF.

This chain joins TRBV20-1 and TRBJ1-2; no firm D call. Germline-derived CDR1 and CDR2 are DFQATT and SNEGSKA (reference sequence). V was trimmed by 5 bases and J by 5 bases, leaving 15 bases between them. The CDR3 has 13 residues. In nucleotides, the CDR3 is TGCAGTGCTGGTGCGGACCGAGGATATGGCTACACCTTC. Translating it yields CSAGADRGYGYTF.

The chain employs TRBV7-8 and TRBJ1-1; 7 bases fit TRBD1. The CDR3 spans 15 residues. V lost 3 bases to trimming and J lost 3 bases; unmatched junction nucleotides: 7. Germline CDR1 is SGHVS and CDR2 is FQNEAQ. The CDR3 region has the DNA TGTGCCAGCAGCTTTAGTAGGGGGCTTTACACTGAAGCTTTCTTT. As protein: CASSFSRGLYTEAFF.